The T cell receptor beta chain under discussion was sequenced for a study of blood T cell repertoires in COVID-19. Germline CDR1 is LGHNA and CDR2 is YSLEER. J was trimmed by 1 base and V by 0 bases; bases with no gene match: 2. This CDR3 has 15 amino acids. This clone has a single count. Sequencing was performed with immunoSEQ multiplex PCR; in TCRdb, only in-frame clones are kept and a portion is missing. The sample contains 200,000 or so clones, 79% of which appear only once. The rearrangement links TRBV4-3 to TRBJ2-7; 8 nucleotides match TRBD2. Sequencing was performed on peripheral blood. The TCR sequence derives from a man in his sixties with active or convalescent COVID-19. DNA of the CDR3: TGCGCCAGCAGCCAAGATAGCGGGATTTCCTACGAGCAGTACTTC. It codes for CASSQDSGISYEQYF.